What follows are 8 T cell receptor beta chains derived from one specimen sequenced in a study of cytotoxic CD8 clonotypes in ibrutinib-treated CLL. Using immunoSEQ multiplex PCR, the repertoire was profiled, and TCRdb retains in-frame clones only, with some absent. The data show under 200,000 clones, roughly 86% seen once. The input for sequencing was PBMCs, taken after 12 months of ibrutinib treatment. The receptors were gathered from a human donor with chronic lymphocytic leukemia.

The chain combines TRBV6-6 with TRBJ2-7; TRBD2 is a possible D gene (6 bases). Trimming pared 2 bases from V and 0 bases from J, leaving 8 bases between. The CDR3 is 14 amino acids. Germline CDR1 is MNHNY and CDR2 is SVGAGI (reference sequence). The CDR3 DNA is TGTGCCAGCAGTTACGGGGGGACCTCCTACGAGCAGTACTTC. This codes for CASSYGGTSYEQYF.

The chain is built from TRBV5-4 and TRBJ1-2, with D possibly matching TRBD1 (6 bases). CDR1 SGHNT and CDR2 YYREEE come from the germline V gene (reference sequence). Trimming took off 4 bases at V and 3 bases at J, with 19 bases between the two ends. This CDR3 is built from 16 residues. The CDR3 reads CASSPGGFRGDYGYTF. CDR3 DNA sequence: TGTGCCAGCAGCCCTGGAGGGTTCAGGGGTGACTATGGCTACACCTTC.

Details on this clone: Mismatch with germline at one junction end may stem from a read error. The DNA of the CDR3 is TGTGTCAGCAGAGACGGGACGTTGAACACTGAAGCTTTCTTT. As protein: CVSRDGTLNTEAFF. The genes are TRBV6-1 and TRBJ1-1; possible D gene TRBD1, 5 bases. CDR1 and CDR2 from the germline V gene are MNHNS and SASEGT. This CDR3 is 14 amino acids long.

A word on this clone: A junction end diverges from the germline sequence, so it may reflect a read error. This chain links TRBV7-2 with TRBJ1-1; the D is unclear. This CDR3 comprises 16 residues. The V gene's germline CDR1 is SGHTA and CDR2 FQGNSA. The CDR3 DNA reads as TGTGCCAGCAGCCTAGCGCCCCACAGAGTGAACACTGAAGCTTTCTTT. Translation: CASSLAPHRVNTEAFF.

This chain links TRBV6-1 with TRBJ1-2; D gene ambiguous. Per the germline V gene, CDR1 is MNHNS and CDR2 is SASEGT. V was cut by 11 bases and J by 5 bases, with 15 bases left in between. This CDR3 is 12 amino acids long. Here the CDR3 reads CADEPTEYGYTF. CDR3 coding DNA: TGTGCCGATGAGCCGACTGAATATGGCTACACCTTC.

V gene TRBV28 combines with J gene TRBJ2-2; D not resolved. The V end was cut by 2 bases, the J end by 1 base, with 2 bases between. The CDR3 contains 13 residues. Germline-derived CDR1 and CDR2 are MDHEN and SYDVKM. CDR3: CASSLQNTGELFF. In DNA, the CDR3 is TGTGCCAGCAGTTTACAGAACACCGGGGAGCTGTTTTTT.

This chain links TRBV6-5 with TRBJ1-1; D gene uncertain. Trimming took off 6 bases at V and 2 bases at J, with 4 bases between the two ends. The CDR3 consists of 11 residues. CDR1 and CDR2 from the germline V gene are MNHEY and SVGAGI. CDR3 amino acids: CASRLNTEAFF. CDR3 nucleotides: TGTGCCAGCAGACTAAACACTGAAGCTTTCTTT.

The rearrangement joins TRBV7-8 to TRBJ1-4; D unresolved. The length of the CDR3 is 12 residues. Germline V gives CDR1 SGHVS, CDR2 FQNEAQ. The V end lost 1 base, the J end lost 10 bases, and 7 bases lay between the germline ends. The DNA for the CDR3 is TGTGCCAGCAGCTTAGAGTTGGGAAAACTGTTTTTT. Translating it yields CASSLELGKLFF.